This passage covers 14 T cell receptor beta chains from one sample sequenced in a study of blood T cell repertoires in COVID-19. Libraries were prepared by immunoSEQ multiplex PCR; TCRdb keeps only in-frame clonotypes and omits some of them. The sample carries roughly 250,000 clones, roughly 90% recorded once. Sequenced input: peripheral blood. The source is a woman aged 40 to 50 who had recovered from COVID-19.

CDR3: CASSQGWGSGTKEQYF. The CDR3 DNA reads TGCGCCAGCAGCCAAGGCTGGGGTAGCGGGACGAAAGAGCAGTACTTC. The chain combines TRBV4-3 with TRBJ2-7; 8 bases are shared with TRBD2. This CDR3 is built from 16 residues. The V gene's germline CDR1 is LGHNA and CDR2 YSLEER. J lost 7 bases, V lost 1 base, and 12 bases had no gene match.

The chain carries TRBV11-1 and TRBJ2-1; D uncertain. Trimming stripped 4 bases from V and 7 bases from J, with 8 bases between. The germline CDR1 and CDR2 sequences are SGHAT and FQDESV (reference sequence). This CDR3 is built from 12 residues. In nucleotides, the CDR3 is TGTGCCAGCAGCTCGCGAAAAAATGAGCAGTTCTTC. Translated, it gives CASSSRKNEQFF.

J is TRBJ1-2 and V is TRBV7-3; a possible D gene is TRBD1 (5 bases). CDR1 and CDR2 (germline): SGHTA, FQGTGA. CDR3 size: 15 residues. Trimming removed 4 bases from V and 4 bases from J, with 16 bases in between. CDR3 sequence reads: CASSSRLGEVYGYTF. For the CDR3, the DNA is TGTGCCAGCAGCTCCAGGTTGGGGGAGGTCTATGGCTACACCTTC.

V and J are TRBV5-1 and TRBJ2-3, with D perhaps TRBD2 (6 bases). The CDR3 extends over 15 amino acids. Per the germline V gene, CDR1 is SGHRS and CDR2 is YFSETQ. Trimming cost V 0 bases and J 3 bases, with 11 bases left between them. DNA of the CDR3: TGCGCCAGCAGCTTGGACTCGGGAGAGACAGATACGCAGTATTTT. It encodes CASSLDSGETDTQYF. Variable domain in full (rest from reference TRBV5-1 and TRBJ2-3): KAGVTQTPRYLIKTRGQQVTLSCSPISGHRSVSWYQQTPGQGLQFLFEYFSETQRNKGNFPGRFSGRQFSNSRSEMNVSTLELGDSALYLCASSLDSGETDTQYFGPGTRLTVL.

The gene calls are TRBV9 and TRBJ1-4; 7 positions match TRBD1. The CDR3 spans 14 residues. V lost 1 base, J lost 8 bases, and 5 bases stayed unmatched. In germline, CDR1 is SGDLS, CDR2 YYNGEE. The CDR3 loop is CASSVTGDTEKLFF. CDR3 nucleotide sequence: TGTGCCAGCAGCGTAACAGGGGATACGGAAAAACTGTTTTTT. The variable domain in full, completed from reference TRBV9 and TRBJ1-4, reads DSGVTQTPKHLITATGQRVTLRCSPRSGDLSVYWYQQSLDQGLQFLIQYYNGEERAKGNILERFSAQQFPDLHSELNLSSLELGDSALYFCASSVTGDTEKLFFGSGTQLSVL.

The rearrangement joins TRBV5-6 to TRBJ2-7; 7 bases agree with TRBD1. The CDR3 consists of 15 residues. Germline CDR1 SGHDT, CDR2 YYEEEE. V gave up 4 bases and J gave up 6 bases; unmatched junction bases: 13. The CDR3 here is CASSLGGVVSFEQYF. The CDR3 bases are TGTGCCAGCAGCCTAGGGGGCGTCGTATCGTTCGAGCAGTACTTC.

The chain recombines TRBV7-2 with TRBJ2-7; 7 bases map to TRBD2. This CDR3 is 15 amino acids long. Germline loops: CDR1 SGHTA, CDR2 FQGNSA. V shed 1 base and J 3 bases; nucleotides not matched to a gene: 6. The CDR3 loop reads CASSLGAASGYEQYF. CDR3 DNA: TGTGCCAGCAGCTTAGGGGCGGCTAGCGGCTACGAGCAGTACTTC.

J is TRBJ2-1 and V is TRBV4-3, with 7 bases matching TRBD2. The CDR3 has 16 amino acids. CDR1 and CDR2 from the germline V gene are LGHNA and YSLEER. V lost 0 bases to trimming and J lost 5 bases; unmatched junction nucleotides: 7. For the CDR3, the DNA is TGCGCCAGCAGCCAAGAAAGCGGGGAGGGGCACAATGAGCAGTTCTTC. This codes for CASSQESGEGHNEQFF.

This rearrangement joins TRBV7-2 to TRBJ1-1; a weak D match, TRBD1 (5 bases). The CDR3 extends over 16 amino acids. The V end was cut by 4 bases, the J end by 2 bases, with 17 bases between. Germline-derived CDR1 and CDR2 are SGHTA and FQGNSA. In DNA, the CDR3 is TGTGCCAGCAGCTCTAACCGAGTAGGGGTAAACACTGAAGCTTTCTTT. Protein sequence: CASSSNRVGVNTEAFF.

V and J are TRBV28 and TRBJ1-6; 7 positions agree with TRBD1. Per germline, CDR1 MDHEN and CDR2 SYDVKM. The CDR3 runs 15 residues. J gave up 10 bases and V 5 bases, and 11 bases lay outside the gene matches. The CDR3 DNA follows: TGTGCCAGCAGTAAGGGACAGATGTTTGACTCACCCCTCCACTTT. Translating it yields CASSKGQMFDSPLHF.

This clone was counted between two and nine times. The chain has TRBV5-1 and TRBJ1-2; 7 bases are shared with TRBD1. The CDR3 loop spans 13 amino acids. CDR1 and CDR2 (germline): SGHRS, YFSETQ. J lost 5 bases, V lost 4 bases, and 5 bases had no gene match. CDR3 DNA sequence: TGCGCCAGCAGCACCGGACAGGATTATGGCTACACCTTC. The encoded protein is CASSTGQDYGYTF. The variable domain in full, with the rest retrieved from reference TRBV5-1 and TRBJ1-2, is KAGVTQTPRYLIKTRGQQVTLSCSPISGHRSVSWYQQTPGQGLQFLFEYFSETQRNKGNFPGRFSGRQFSNSRSEMNVSTLELGDSALYLCASSTGQDYGYTFGSGTRLTVV.

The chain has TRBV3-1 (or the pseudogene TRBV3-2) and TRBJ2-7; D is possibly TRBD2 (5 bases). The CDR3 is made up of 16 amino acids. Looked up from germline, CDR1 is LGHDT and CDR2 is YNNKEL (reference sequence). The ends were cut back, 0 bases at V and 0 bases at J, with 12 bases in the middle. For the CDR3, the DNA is TGTGCCAGCAGCCAAGATGGGCAGCGGAGCTCCTACGAGCAGTACTTC. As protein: CASSQDGQRSSYEQYF.

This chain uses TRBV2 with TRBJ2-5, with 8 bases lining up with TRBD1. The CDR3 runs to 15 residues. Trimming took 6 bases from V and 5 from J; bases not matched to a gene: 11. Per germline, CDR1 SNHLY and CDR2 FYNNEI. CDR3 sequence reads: CASRARTGSAETQYF. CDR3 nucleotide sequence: TGTGCCAGCAGGGCCCGGACAGGGAGCGCGGAGACCCAGTACTTC.

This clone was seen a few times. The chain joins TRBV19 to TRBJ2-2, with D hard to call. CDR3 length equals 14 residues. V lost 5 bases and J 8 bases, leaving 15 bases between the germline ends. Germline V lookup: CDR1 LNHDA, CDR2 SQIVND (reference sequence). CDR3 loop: CASSLSVMWGELFF. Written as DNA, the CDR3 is TGTGCCAGTAGTTTGTCAGTAATGTGGGGGGAGCTGTTTTTT.